The clone carrying this TCR beta chain was counted a few times. Researchers gathered lesional scalp punch biopsies and peripheral blood from patients with alopecia areata. RNA was isolated and reverse transcribed to cDNA, the sequencing template. The data were produced by immunoSEQ multiplex PCR, yet TCRdb's version contains in-frame clones alone and is incomplete. The sample lists 69,000 or so clones; roughly three fifths were seen once. The CDR3 extends over 15 amino acids. The ends lost 0 bases at V and 4 bases at J; junction bases unmatched: 5. Germline V CDR1 and CDR2: LGHNA, YNFKEQ. The data were taken from a study of CD8+ T cells in alopecia areata.

The sequences come from CD8+ T cells sorted from blood, collected at week 0. The chain links TRBV4-2 to TRBJ1-2, with 7 bases lining up with TRBD1. This TCR was sampled from a human donor with alopecia areata. DNA for the CDR3: TGTGCCAGCAGCCAAGATGTGACAGGGAGCTATGGCTACACCTTC. Its protein is CASSQDVTGSYGYTF.